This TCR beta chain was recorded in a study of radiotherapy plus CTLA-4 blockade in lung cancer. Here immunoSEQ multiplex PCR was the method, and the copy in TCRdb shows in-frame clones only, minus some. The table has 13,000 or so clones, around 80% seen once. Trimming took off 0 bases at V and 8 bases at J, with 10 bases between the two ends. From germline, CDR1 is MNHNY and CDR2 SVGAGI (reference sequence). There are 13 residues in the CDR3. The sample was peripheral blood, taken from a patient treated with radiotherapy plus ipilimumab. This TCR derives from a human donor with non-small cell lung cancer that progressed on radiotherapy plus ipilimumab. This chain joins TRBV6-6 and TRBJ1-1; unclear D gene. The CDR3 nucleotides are TGTGCCAGCAGTTACTCGACGGTCCGGGAAGCTTTCTTT. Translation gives CASSYSTVREAFF.